This TCR beta chain originates from a study of blood T cell repertoires in COVID-19. Germline CDR1 is MNHEY and CDR2 is SVGAGI. V was clipped by 4 bases and J by 4 bases, with 17 bases between them. The CDR3 length is 16 residues. The assay was immunoSEQ multiplex PCR, and TCRdb's table has in-frame clones only and misses some. This table has approximately 160,000 clones, around four fifths appearing once. The source material was peripheral blood. This TCR came from a man aged 35 to 55 who had recovered from COVID-19. V is TRBV6-5 and J is TRBJ1-5; weak D call: TRBD1 (6 bases). This CDR3 is CASSSGGPLKNQPQHF. DNA for the CDR3: TGTGCCAGCAGTTCCGGGGGGCCCCTAAAGAATCAGCCCCAGCATTTT.